Below, 16 T cell receptor beta chains from the same sample are listed, as sequenced in a study of cytomegalovirus exposure and HLA in healthy donors. TCRdb keeps only in-frame clones here, not all; method: immunoSEQ multiplex PCR. The sample contains about 340,000 clones, approximately 90% of which appear only once. The specimen was PBMCs. The receptors come from a woman aged 18-29 years in good health and CMV-seronegative.

The chain carries TRBV19 and TRBJ2-7, with TRBD1 identical over 12 bases. The germline V gene has CDR1 LNHDA and CDR2 SQIVND (reference sequence). This CDR3 has 15 residues. The V gene end was trimmed by 6 bases and the J gene end by 7 bases; junction bases not matched to a gene: 10. CDR3 in amino acids: CASSLPRDRGLEQYF. The CDR3 bases are TGTGCCAGTAGCCTCCCCCGGGACAGGGGGCTTGAGCAGTACTTC.

For the CDR3, the DNA is TGTGCCAGCAGCTCGGGACAGGGAGTCCAGCCCCAGCATTTT. Translating gives CASSSGQGVQPQHF. The chain recombines TRBV7-2 with TRBJ1-5; 9 bases are shared with TRBD1. The CDR3 consists of 14 residues. Trimming cost V 4 bases and J 7 bases; bases outside gene matches: 5. The germline gives CDR1 SGHTA, CDR2 FQGNSA.

V and J are TRBV4-3 and TRBJ2-4, with D tentatively TRBD2 (5 bases). CDR1 is LGHNA, CDR2 YSLEER, per germline. Trimming left V 0 bases short and J 7 bases short, with 16 bases between. This CDR3 has 16 residues. CDR3 region: CASSQEQSSVGNIQYF. The CDR3 nucleotides read TGCGCCAGCAGCCAAGAGCAGAGTAGCGTGGGGAACATTCAGTACTTC.

The chain employs TRBV11-2 and TRBJ1-2; the D is unclear. The CDR3 has 15 amino acids. CDR1 SGHAT and CDR2 FQNNGV come from the germline V gene. Trimming pared 0 bases from V and 0 bases from J, leaving 8 bases between. The CDR3, as DNA: TGTGCCAGCAGCTTAGAAGTCACGGCTAACTATGGCTACACCTTC. This codes for CASSLEVTANYGYTF.

This clone was detected a few times. The V and J genes are TRBV6-6 and TRBJ1-3; 8 bases map to TRBD1. CDR1 is MNHNY, CDR2 SVGAGI, per germline (reference sequence). This CDR3 comprises 15 residues. V shed 7 bases and J 0 bases; nucleotides not matched to a gene: 5. The DNA for the CDR3 is TGTGCCAGCACCAGGACAGGGAGCTCTGGAAACACCATATATTTT. Translation gives CASTRTGSSGNTIYF.

The rearrangement joins TRBV5-6 to TRBJ1-2; 8 positions agree with TRBD1. CDR1 is SGHDT and CDR2 is YYEEEE in the germline V gene. V dropped 4 bases and J dropped 1; count of bases not matched to a gene: 3. This CDR3 contains 14 residues. CDR3 amino acids: CASSIGQGNYGYTF. The CDR3 DNA reads as TGTGCCAGCAGCATCGGACAGGGTAACTATGGCTACACCTTC. Full variable domain (outside the CDR3, taken from reference TRBV5-6 and TRBJ1-2): DAGVTQSPTHLIKTRGQQVTLRCSPKSGHDTVSWYQQALGQGPQFIFQYYEEEERQRGNFPDRFSGHQFPNYSSELNVNALLLGDSALYLCASSIGQGNYGYTFGSGTRLTVV.

The table lists this clone with a count of one. The gene calls are TRBV5-4 and TRBJ2-7; TRBD2 might be the D (5 bases). Trimming removed 0 bases from V and 6 bases from J, with 13 bases in between. The CDR3 is 14 residues long. Germline CDR1 and CDR2: SGHNT and YYREEE (reference sequence). This CDR3 is CASSLEGGPIEQYF. The CDR3 DNA follows: TGTGCCAGCAGCTTGGAGGGCGGGCCTATCGAGCAGTACTTC.

The chain links TRBV5-1 to TRBJ1-3; D possibly corresponds to TRBD1 (6 bases). The CDR3 runs 16 residues. CDR1 and CDR2 (germline): SGHRS, YFSETQ. V gave up 2 bases and J gave up 2 bases, with 14 bases separating them. This CDR3 reads CASSLFGRGAGNTIYF. CDR3 DNA sequence: TGCGCCAGCAGCTTATTTGGCAGGGGTGCTGGAAACACCATATATTTT.

The chain uses TRBV28 and TRBJ1-4, with D tentatively TRBD1 (5 bases). Trimming shortened V by 2 bases and J by 8 bases, and 9 bases separated the two germline ends. The germline V gene has CDR1 MDHEN and CDR2 SYDVKM. The CDR3 has 13 amino acids. The CDR3 loop is CASSLPGDEKLFF. The CDR3 DNA is TGTGCCAGCAGTTTACCGGGGGACGAAAAACTGTTTTTT. The full variable domain, in which reference TRBV28 and TRBJ1-4 provide the parts outside the CDR3, is DVKVTQSSRYLVKRTGEKVFLECVQDMDHENMFWYRQDPGLGLRLIYFSYDVKMKEKGDIPEGYSVSREKKERFSLILESASTNQTSMYLCASSLPGDEKLFFGSGTQLSVL.

This clone came up once. The gene calls are TRBV19 and TRBJ1-5, with TRBD1 identical over 7 bases. The CDR3 contains 15 residues. V shed 3 bases and J 5 bases; nucleotides not matched to a gene: 7. Germline V CDR1 and CDR2: LNHDA, SQIVND (reference sequence). DNA for the CDR3: TGTGCCAGTAGTATGGGCCGGGACAGCTATCAGCCCCAGCATTTT. Its protein product is CASSMGRDSYQPQHF.

The chain carries TRBV5-1 and TRBJ2-5; 9 bases map to TRBD1. J was trimmed by 5 bases and V by 0 bases; bases with no gene match: 8. Per the germline V gene, CDR1 is SGHRS and CDR2 is YFSETQ. CDR3 length equals 16 residues. This chain's CDR3 is CASSLEPGQGTETQYF. CDR3 sequence (DNA): TGCGCCAGCAGCTTGGAACCGGGACAGGGAACGGAGACCCAGTACTTC.

The V and J genes are TRBV5-1 and TRBJ1-5, with D possibly TRBD1 on 6 matching bases. The CDR3 totals 17 residues. The germline CDR1 and CDR2 sequences are SGHRS and YFSETQ. V shed 0 bases and J shed 1 base, with 14 bases lying between them. DNA for the CDR3: TGCGCCAGCAGCTTGGCCCCAGGGACAATCAGCAATCAGCCCCAGCATTTT. It is translated as CASSLAPGTISNQPQHF.

The chain couples TRBV5-1 to TRBJ2-3, with 8 bases identical to TRBD1. The V and J ends lost 4 bases and 3 bases, in that order; junction bases with no gene match: 7. Per germline, CDR1 SGHRS and CDR2 YFSETQ. The CDR3 is made up of 15 amino acids. The CDR3 bases are TGCGCCAGCAGCGCCGACAGGGGACGGACAGATACGCAGTATTTT. Its translation is CASSADRGRTDTQYF.

The chain employs TRBV7-9 and TRBJ2-3; D remains unclear. Germline loops: CDR1 SEHNR, CDR2 FQNEAQ (reference sequence). CDR3 length: 14 residues. V was cut by 1 base and J by 3 bases, with 8 bases left in between. The CDR3, as DNA: TGTGCCAGCAGCTTAGGGCTAGGTACAGATACGCAGTATTTT. It specifies CASSLGLGTDTQYF.

The CDR3 coding sequence is TGTGCCAGCAGACGACAGGGTGGCACAGATACGCAGTATTTT. Translating gives CASRRQGGTDTQYF. The V call is TRBV27, the J call TRBJ2-3; 7 positions agree with TRBD1. Looked up from germline, CDR1 is MNHEY and CDR2 is SMNVEV (reference sequence). Trimming took 6 bases from V and 1 from J; bases not matched to a gene: 4. The CDR3 runs to 14 residues.

The CDR3 coding sequence is TGTGCCAGCAGGGTCGGGGCTAGCGGGAGGGAGAGGGCCTACGAGCAGTACTTC. Its protein is CASRVGASGRERAYEQYF. This chain joins TRBV27 and TRBJ2-7; 12 bases align to TRBD2. CDR1 is MNHEY, CDR2 SMNVEV, per germline (reference sequence). The trim removed 6 bases at V and 2 bases at J, leaving 14 bases unmatched. The CDR3 consists of 18 residues.